The 22 T cell receptor beta chains presented below share a single source sample, sequenced in a study of cytomegalovirus exposure and HLA in healthy donors. The PCR used 60 Vbeta and 13 Jbeta primers. The data were produced by immunoSEQ multiplex PCR, yet TCRdb's version contains in-frame clones alone and is incomplete. Of about 190,000 clones in the sample, 74% are singletons; the top ten hold 3% to 3.5%. The sample consisted of PBMCs. These receptors were collected from a young woman in good health and CMV-seropositive.

The rearrangement links TRBV14 to TRBJ2-7; a weak D match, TRBD1 (6 bases). This CDR3 contains 15 residues. Germline loops: CDR1 SGHDN, CDR2 FVKESK. V shed 0 bases and J shed 9 bases, with 18 bases lying between them. The CDR3: CASSQDLRTVPGQYF. In DNA, the CDR3 is TGTGCCAGCAGCCAAGATCTCCGGACAGTGCCGGGGCAGTACTTC.

This chain links TRBV2 with TRBJ1-2; TRBD1 aligns across 11 bases. Germline V gives CDR1 SNHLY, CDR2 FYNNEI. The V and J ends lost 8 bases and 5 bases, in that order; junction bases with no gene match: 7. The CDR3 loop spans 14 amino acids. CDR3 nucleotides: TGTGCCAGCGGACAGGGGGCTATGGGATATGGCTACACCTTC. This encodes CASGQGAMGYGYTF.

As for this clone: This sample includes further DNA sequences coding for the same CDR3. This chain links TRBV11-2 with TRBJ1-1; D call uncertain. Germline CDR1 and CDR2: SGHAT and FQNNGV. The CDR3 has 13 amino acids. V shed 2 bases and J shed 1 base, with 5 bases lying between them. The CDR3: CASSLSGNTEAFF. CDR3 in DNA: TGTGCCAGCAGCTTATCCGGGAACACTGAAGCTTTCTTT. The full variable domain, in which reference TRBV11-2 and TRBJ1-1 provide the parts outside the CDR3, is EAGVAQSPRYKIIEKRQSVAFWCNPISGHATLYWYQQILGQGPKLLIQFQNNGVVDDSQLPKDRFSAERLKGVDSTLKIQPAKLEDSAVYLCASSLSGNTEAFFGQGTRLTVV.

The rearrangement joins TRBV27 to TRBJ1-2, with D perhaps TRBD1 (5 bases). V dropped 2 bases and J dropped 4 bases, with 14 bases sitting between them. The CDR3 runs 15 residues. Germline V gives CDR1 MNHEY, CDR2 SMNVEV (reference sequence). The CDR3 DNA reads TGTGCCAGCAGTTTACAGGCGGGGGGGTCCTATGGCTACACCTTC. This translates into CASSLQAGGSYGYTF.

The DNA for the CDR3 is TGTGCCAGCAGCCTCAGTGTCCTCAGCTCCTACAATGAGCAGTTCTTC. Protein sequence: CASSLSVLSSYNEQFF. This chain joins TRBV5-4 and TRBJ2-1; D remains unclear. V shed 4 bases and J shed 0 bases, with 14 bases lying between them. Germline loops: CDR1 SGHNT, CDR2 YYREEE (reference sequence). The CDR3 loop spans 16 amino acids.

The chain is built from TRBV5-4 and TRBJ1-3; D call uncertain. CDR1 and CDR2 from the germline V gene are SGHNT and YYREEE (reference sequence). CDR3 length: 15 residues. V lost 4 bases, J lost 0 bases, and 11 bases lay in between. CDR3 protein: CASSPGVSSGNTIYF. Written as DNA, the CDR3 is TGTGCCAGCAGCCCCGGGGTTAGCTCTGGAAACACCATATATTTT. The full variable domain, rest sourced from reference TRBV5-4 and TRBJ1-3, is ETGVTQSPTHLIKTRGQQVTLRCSSQSGHNTVSWYQQALGQGPQFIFQYYREEENGRGNFPPRFSGLQFPNYSSELNVNALELDDSALYLCASSPGVSSGNTIYFGEGSWLTVV.

The gene calls are TRBV5-1 and TRBJ2-1, with a possible D match to TRBD2 (6 bases). The CDR3 totals 16 residues. Per the germline V gene, CDR1 is SGHRS and CDR2 is YFSETQ. V lost 4 bases, J lost 4 bases, and 18 bases lay in between. CDR3 DNA: TGCGCCAGCAGCACCCCGGGGGTTATGAGGTACAATGAGCAGTTCTTC. This gives the protein CASSTPGVMRYNEQFF.

There are a few counts of this clone. The chain employs TRBV27 and TRBJ2-7, with TRBD1 as a possible D gene (6 bases). V was shortened by 5 bases and J by 4 bases, with 9 bases between the two germline ends. Germline V gene sequence: CDR1 MNHEY, CDR2 SMNVEV (reference sequence). The CDR3 is 12 amino acids. The CDR3 DNA follows: TGTGCCAGCAGTCCACAGGGATACGAGCAGTACTTC. Protein sequence: CASSPQGYEQYF.

The chain joins TRBV5-5 to TRBJ2-3; 9 nucleotides match TRBD1. V lost 4 bases, J lost 5 bases, and 11 bases stayed unmatched. The germline gives CDR1 SGHKS, CDR2 YYEKEE (reference sequence). CDR3 length: 16 residues. In DNA form, the CDR3 reads TGTGCCAGCAGCCAACCGGGACAGGGACTGGGAGATACGCAGTATTTT. Translated: CASSQPGQGLGDTQYF.

The CDR3 sequence is CASSFVDRSNEQYF. In DNA, the CDR3 is TGTGCCAGCTCATTCGTCGACAGGTCCAACGAGCAGTACTTC. The chain joins TRBV28 to TRBJ2-7; D possibly corresponds to TRBD1 (6 bases). The CDR3 is 14 residues long. Germline V gene lookup returns CDR1 MDHEN and CDR2 SYDVKM. Trimming removed 8 bases from V and 5 bases from J, with 19 bases in between.

V usage is TRBV15 and J usage is TRBJ2-2, with a possible D match to TRBD1 (6 bases). The CDR3 spans 15 residues. V lost 1 base to trimming and J lost 4 bases, with 10 bases between them. Germline-derived CDR1 and CDR2 are LNHNV and YYDKDF (reference sequence). The CDR3 bases are TGTGCCACCAGCAGAGTACAGGGAGTCACCGGGGAGCTGTTTTTT. Its protein product is CATSRVQGVTGELFF. The variable domain in full, completed from reference TRBV15 and TRBJ2-2, reads DAMVIQNPRYQVTQFGKPVTLSCSQTLNHNVMYWYQQKSSQAPKLLFHYYDKDFNNEADTPDNFQSRRPNTSFCFLDIRSPGLGDTAMYLCATSRVQGVTGELFFGEGSRLTVL.

This clone has a single count. V is TRBV27 and J is TRBJ1-1, with a tentative D call TRBD1 (5 bases). V lost 2 bases to trimming and J lost 4 bases, with 11 bases between them. Germline V gives CDR1 MNHEY, CDR2 SMNVEV (reference sequence). The CDR3 is made up of 14 amino acids. CDR3 protein: CASSLGGGGTEAFF. DNA of the CDR3: TGTGCCAGCAGTTTAGGGGGAGGAGGCACTGAAGCTTTCTTT.

This clone showed up just a few times. The chain combines TRBV9 with TRBJ2-1, with 14 bases that match TRBD2. The CDR3 spans 16 residues. V was pared by 4 bases and J by 4 bases, with 4 bases of the junction left unmatched. Germline CDR1 SGDLS, CDR2 YYNGEE. CDR3 nucleotides: TGTGCCAGCAGCCCGGGACTAGCGGGAGCATACAATGAGCAGTTCTTC. Its protein is CASSPGLAGAYNEQFF.

This clone was recorded only once. The V gene is TRBV27, the J gene TRBJ1-5, with D perhaps TRBD1 (5 bases). Germline-derived CDR1 and CDR2 are MNHEY and SMNVEV (reference sequence). The CDR3 has 15 amino acids. Trimming pared 3 bases from V and 4 bases from J, leaving 13 bases between. The CDR3 DNA follows: TGTGCCAGCAGTTTCTCCGGAAAGGGGAATCAGCCCCAGCATTTT. Residues: CASSFSGKGNQPQHF.

The rearrangement links TRBV5-4 to TRBJ2-3; 9 bases are a match to TRBD2. Germline V CDR1 and CDR2: SGHNT, YYREEE (reference sequence). Trimming at V came to 4 bases and at J to 0 bases, leaving 6 bases not matched to a gene. CDR3 length equals 16 residues. CDR3: CASSNSGTSSTDTQYF. Written as DNA, the CDR3 is TGTGCCAGCAGCAACTCCGGGACTAGCAGCACAGATACGCAGTATTTT. Drawing the rest from reference TRBV5-4 and TRBJ2-3, the complete variable domain is ETGVTQSPTHLIKTRGQQVTLRCSSQSGHNTVSWYQQALGQGPQFIFQYYREEENGRGNFPPRFSGLQFPNYSSELNVNALELDDSALYLCASSNSGTSSTDTQYFGPGTRLTVL.

The V call is TRBV7-9, the J call TRBJ2-7; no definite D call. The CDR3 extends over 13 amino acids. V shed 4 bases and J shed 6 bases, with 13 bases lying between them. From germline, CDR1 is SEHNR and CDR2 FQNEAQ (reference sequence). The CDR3 bases are TGTGCCAGCAGCTCCACCTTAGTAGTCGAGCAGTACTTC. Its translation: CASSSTLVVEQYF.

The chain uses TRBV4-2 and TRBJ2-1; tentatively, D is TRBD2 (5 bases). This CDR3 comprises 16 residues. Germline CDR1 LGHNA, CDR2 YNFKEQ. The germline V and J ends were trimmed by 2 bases and 6 bases, with 17 bases remaining between them. The CDR3 sequence: CASSQPTRGSLNEQFF. For the CDR3, the DNA is TGTGCCAGCAGCCAACCCACTAGAGGTTCGCTCAATGAGCAGTTCTTC.

This clone appeared a single time. The chain carries TRBV4-1 and TRBJ2-1; no clear D gene. CDR1 and CDR2 from the germline V gene are MGHRA and YSYEKL. The germline V and J ends were trimmed by 3 bases and 2 bases, with 11 bases remaining between them. The CDR3 totals 15 residues. The CDR3 DNA reads as TGCGCCAGCAGCCAGGGCAGTACCCCCTACAATGAGCAGTTCTTC. Protein: CASSQGSTPYNEQFF.

The chain recombines TRBV6-6 with TRBJ1-5; TRBD1 agrees at 10 bases. V was clipped by 6 bases and J by 4 bases; unmatched bases: 6. The CDR3 contains 15 residues. Looked up from germline, CDR1 is MNHNY and CDR2 is SVGAGI (reference sequence). The CDR3 reads CASRPGTGDNQPQHF. The CDR3 DNA sequence: TGTGCCAGCAGACCCGGGACAGGGGATAATCAGCCCCAGCATTTT.

This clone was detected once. This CDR3 reads CASSLELTTGYEQYF. CDR3 DNA: TGTGCCAGCAGCCTCGAACTTACCACAGGCTACGAGCAGTACTTC. The V gene is TRBV7-9, the J gene TRBJ2-7; D perhaps matches TRBD1 (5 bases). V was trimmed by 5 bases and J by 3 bases, leaving 17 bases between them. Germline values: CDR1 SEHNR, CDR2 FQNEAQ (reference sequence). The CDR3 is made up of 15 amino acids. The full variable domain, in which reference TRBV7-9 and TRBJ2-7 provide the parts outside the CDR3, is DTGVSQNPRHKITKRGQNVTFRCDPISEHNRLYWYRQTLGQGPEFLTYFQNEAQLEKSRLLSDRFSAERPKGSFSTLEIQRTEQGDSAMYLCASSLELTTGYEQYFGPGTRLTVT.

This rearrangement joins TRBV19 to TRBJ1-1; the D is unclear. V was clipped by 1 base and J by 4 bases, with 7 bases between them. The CDR3 is 13 amino acids. CDR1 and CDR2 (germline): LNHDA, SQIVND (reference sequence). The CDR3 sequence is CASSIGRSTEAFF. CDR3 nucleotides: TGTGCCAGTAGTATAGGGAGGAGCACTGAAGCTTTCTTT.

The rearrangement joins TRBV6-1 to TRBJ2-7; the D gene is possibly TRBD1 (6 bases). The CDR3 spans 13 residues. Per the germline V gene, CDR1 is MNHNS and CDR2 is SASEGT. Trimming took 4 bases from V and 3 from J, leaving 10 bases between them. CDR3 protein: CASSALTGYEQYF. The CDR3 DNA sequence: TGTGCCAGCAGTGCATTGACAGGCTACGAGCAGTACTTC.